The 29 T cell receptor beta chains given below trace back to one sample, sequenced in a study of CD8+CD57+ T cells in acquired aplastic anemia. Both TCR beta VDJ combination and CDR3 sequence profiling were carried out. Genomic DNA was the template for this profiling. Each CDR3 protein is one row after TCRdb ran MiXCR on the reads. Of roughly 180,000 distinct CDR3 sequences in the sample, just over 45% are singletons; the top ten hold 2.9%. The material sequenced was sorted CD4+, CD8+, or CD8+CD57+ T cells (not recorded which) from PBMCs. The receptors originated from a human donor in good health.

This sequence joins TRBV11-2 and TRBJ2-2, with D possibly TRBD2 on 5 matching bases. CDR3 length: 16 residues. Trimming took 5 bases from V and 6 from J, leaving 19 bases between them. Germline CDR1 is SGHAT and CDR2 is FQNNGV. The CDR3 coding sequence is TGTGCCAGCAGCCCAGGTCCGGGAAGAGGTGCCGGGGAGCTGTTTTTT. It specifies CASSPGPGRGAGELFF.

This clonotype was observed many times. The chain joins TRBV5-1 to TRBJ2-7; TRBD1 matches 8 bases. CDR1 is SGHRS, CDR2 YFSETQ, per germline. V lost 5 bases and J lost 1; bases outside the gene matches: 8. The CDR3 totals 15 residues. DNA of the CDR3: TGCGCCAGCAGGTCGTACCGGGACAGGTCCTACGAGCAGTACTTC. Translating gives CASRSYRDRSYEQYF.

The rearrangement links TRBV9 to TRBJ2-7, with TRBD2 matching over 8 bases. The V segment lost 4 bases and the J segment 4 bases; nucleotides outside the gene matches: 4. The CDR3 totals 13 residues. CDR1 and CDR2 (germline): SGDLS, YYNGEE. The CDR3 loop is CASSQGGGYEQYF. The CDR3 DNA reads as TGTGCCAGCAGCCAAGGCGGGGGGTACGAGCAGTACTTC.

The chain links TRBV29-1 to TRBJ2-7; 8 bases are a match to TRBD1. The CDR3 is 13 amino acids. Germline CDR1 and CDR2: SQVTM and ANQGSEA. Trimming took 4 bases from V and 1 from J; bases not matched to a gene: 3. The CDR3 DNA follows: TGCAGCGTTGCAGGGGGCGGGTCCTACGAGCAGTACTTC. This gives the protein CSVAGGGSYEQYF.

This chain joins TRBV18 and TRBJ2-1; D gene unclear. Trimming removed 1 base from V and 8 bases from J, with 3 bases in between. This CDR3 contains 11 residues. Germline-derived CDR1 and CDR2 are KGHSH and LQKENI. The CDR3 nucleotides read TGTGCCAGCTCACCACTAGATGAGCAGTTCTTC. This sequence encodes CASSPLDEQFF.

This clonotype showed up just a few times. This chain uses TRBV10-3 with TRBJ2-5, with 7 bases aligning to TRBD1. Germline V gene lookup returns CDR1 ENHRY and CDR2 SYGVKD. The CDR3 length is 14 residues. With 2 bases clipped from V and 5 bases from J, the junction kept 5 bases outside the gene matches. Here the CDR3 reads CAISEGQAVETQYF. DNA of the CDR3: TGTGCCATCAGTGAGGGACAGGCCGTCGAGACCCAGTACTTC.

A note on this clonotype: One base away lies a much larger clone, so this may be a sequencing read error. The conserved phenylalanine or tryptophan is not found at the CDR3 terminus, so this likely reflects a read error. For the CDR3, the DNA is TGTGCCAGCAGTTCCAAGGACAGGAACGGCTACACCCTC. This encodes CASSSKDRNGYTL. The chain links TRBV28 to TRBJ1-2; 7 nucleotides agree with TRBD1. Germline V gene data show CDR1 as MDHEN and CDR2 as SYDVKM. The J segment lost 8 bases and the V segment lost 4 bases, leaving 7 bases of the junction unmatched. The CDR3 contains 13 residues.

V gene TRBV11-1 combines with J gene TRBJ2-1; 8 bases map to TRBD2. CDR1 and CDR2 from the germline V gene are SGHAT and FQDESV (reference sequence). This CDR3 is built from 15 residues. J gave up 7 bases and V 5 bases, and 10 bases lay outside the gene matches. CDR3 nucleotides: TGTGCCAGCAGCAGGGGCGGGGGGCGGTGGAATGAGCAGTTCTTC. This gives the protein CASSRGGGRWNEQFF.

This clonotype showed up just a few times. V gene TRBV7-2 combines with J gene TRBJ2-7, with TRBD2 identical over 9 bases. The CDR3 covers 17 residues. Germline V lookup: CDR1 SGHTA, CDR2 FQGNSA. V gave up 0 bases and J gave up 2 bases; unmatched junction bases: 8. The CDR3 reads CASSLAGGRAVAYEQYF. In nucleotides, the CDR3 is TGTGCCAGCAGCTTAGCTGGCGGGAGGGCCGTCGCCTACGAGCAGTACTTC. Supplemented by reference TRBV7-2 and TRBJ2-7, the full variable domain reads GAGVSQSPSNKVTEKGKDVELRCDPISGHTALYWYRQSLGQGLEFLIYFQGNSAPDKSGLPSDRFSAERTGGSVSTLTIQRTQQEDSAVYLCASSLAGGRAVAYEQYFGPGTRLTVT.

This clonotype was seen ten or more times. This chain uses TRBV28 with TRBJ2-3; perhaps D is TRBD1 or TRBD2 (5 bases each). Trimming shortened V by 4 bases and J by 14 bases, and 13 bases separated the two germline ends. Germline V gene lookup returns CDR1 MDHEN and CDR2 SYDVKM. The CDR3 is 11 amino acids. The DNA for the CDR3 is TGTGCCAGCAGTTCCGGGACGAGTAGGTATTTT. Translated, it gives CASSSGTSRYF.

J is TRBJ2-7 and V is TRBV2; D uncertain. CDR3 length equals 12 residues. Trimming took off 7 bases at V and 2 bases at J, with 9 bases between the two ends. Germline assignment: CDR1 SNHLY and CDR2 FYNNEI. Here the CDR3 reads CASITDPYEQYF. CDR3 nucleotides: TGTGCCAGCATAACGGATCCCTACGAGCAGTACTTC.

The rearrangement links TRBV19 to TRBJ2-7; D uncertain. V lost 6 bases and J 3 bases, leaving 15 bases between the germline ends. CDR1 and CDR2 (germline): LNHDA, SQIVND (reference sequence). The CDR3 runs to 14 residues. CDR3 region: CASRPTGGVYEQYF. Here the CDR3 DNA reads TGTGCCAGTAGGCCAACGGGTGGAGTCTACGAGCAGTACTTC.

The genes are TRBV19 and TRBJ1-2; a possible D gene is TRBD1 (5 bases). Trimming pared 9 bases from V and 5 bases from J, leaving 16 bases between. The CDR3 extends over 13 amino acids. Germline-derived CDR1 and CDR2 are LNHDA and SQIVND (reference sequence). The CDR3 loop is CASADSGAYGYTF. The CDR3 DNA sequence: TGTGCCAGCGCTGACAGCGGGGCTTATGGCTACACCTTC.

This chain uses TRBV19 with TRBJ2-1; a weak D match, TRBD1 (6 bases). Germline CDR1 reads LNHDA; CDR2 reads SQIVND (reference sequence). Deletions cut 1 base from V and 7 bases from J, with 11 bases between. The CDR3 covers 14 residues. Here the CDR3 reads CASSIAGTRNEQFF. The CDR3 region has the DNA TGTGCCAGTAGTATAGCCGGGACAAGGAATGAGCAGTTCTTC.

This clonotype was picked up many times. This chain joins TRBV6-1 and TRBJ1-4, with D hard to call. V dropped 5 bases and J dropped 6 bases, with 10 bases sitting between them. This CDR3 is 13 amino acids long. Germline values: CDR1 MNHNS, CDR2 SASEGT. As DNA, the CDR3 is TGTGCCAGCAGTATTGTTTCGGATGAAAAACTGTTTTTT. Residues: CASSIVSDEKLFF.

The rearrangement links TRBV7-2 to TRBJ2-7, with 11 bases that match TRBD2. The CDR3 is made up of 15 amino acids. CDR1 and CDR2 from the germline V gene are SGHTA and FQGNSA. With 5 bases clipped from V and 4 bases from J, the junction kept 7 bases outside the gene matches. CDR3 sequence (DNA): TGTGCCAGCAGCCTCGGACTAGCGGGTTTGTACGAGCAGTACTTC. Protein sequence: CASSLGLAGLYEQYF.

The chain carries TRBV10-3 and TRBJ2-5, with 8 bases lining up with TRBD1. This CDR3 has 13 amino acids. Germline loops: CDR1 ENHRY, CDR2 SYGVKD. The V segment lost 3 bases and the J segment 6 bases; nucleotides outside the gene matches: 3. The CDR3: CAISDGQGQTQYF. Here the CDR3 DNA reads TGTGCCATCAGTGACGGACAGGGTCAGACCCAGTACTTC.

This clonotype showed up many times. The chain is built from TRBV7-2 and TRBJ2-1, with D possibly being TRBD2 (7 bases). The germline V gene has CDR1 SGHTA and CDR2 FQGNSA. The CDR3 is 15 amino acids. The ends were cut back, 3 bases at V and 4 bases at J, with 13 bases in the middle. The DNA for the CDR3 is TGTGCCAGCAGCTTCGGGGGAGGGGGATACAATGAGCAGTTCTTC. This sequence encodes CASSFGGGGYNEQFF.

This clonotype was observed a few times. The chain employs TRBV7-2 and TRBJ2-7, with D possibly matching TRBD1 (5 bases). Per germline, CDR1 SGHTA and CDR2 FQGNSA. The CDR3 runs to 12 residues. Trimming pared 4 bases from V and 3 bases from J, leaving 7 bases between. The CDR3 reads CASSSTDYEQYF. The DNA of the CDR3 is TGTGCCAGCAGCTCGACAGACTACGAGCAGTACTTC.

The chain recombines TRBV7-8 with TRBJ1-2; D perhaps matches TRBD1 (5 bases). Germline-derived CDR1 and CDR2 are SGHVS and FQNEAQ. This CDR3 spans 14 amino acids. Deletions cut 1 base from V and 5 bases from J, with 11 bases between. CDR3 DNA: TGTGCCAGCAGCTTAGGTCAGGGAAGTTATGGCTACACCTTC. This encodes CASSLGQGSYGYTF.

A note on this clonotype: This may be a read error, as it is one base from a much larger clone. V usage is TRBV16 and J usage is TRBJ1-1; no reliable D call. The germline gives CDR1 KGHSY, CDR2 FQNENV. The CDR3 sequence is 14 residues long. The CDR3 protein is CASSQRTRNTEDFF. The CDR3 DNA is TGTGCCAGCAGCCAACGGACGCGAAACACTGAAGATTTCTTT.

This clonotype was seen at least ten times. CDR3: CASSEVVGRGTEAFF. CDR3 sequence (DNA): TGTGCCAGCAGTGAGGTAGTCGGCAGGGGGACTGAAGCTTTCTTT. The chain uses TRBV2 and TRBJ1-1; 7 bases are a match to TRBD1. The germline gives CDR1 SNHLY, CDR2 FYNNEI. This CDR3 contains 15 residues. V lost 3 bases and J lost 5; bases outside the gene matches: 9.

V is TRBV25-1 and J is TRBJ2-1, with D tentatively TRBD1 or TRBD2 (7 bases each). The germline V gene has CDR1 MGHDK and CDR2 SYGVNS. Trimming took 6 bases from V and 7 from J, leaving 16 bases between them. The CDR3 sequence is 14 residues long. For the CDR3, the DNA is TGTGCCAGCAGCGGGGGGACAGCGACTAATGAGCAGTTCTTC. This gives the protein CASSGGTATNEQFF. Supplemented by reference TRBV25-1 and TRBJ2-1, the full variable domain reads EADIYQTPRYLVIGTGKKITLECSQTMGHDKMYWYQQDPGMELHLIHYSYGVNSTEKGDLSSESTVSRIRTEHFPLTLESARPSHTSQYLCASSGGTATNEQFFGPGTRLTVL.

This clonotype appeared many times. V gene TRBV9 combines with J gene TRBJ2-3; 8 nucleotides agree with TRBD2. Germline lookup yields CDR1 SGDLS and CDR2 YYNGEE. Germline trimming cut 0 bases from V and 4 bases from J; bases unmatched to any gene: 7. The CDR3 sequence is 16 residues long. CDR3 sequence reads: CASSVASGQWPDTQYF. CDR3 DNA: TGTGCCAGCAGCGTAGCTAGCGGGCAGTGGCCAGATACGCAGTATTTT.

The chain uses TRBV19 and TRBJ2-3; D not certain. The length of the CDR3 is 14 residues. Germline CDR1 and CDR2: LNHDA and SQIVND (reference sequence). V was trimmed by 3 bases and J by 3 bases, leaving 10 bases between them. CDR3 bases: TGTGCCAGTAGTATGGGTGTAGGTACAGATACGCAGTATTTT. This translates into CASSMGVGTDTQYF.

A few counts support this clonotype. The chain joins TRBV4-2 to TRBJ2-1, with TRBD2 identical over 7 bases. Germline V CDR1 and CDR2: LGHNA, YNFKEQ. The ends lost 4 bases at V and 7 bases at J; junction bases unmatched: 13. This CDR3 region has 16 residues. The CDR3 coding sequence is TGTGCCAGCAGCCCCTGGGTCGGGCGGGAGATGAATGAGCAGTTCTTC. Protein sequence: CASSPWVGREMNEQFF.

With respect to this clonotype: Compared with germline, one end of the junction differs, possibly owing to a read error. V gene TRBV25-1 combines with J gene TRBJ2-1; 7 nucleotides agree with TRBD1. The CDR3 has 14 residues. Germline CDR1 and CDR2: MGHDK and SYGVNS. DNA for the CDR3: TGTGCCAGCAGCCGGCCGGGACAGCACAATGAGCGGTTCTTC. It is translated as CASSRPGQHNERFF.

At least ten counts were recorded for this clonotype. The CDR3 loop is CASSQDHSVSYNEQFF. DNA for the CDR3: TGCGCCAGCAGCCAAGATCATAGCGTTTCCTACAATGAGCAGTTCTTC. The V gene is TRBV4-1, the J gene TRBJ2-1; maybe TRBD2 (5 bases). The CDR3 has 16 amino acids. CDR1 is MGHRA, CDR2 YSYEKL, per germline. The V end was cut by 0 bases, the J end by 1 base, with 10 bases between.

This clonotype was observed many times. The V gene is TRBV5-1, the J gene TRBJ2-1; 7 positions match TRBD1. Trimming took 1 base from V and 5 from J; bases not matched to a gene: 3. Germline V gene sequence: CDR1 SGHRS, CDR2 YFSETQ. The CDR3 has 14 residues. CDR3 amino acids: CASSLYGTDNEQFF. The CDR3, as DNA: TGCGCCAGCAGCTTGTACGGGACAGACAATGAGCAGTTCTTC. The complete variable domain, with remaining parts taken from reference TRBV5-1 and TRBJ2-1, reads KAGVTQTPRYLIKTRGQQVTLSCSPISGHRSVSWYQQTPGQGLQFLFEYFSETQRNKGNFPGRFSGRQFSNSRSEMNVSTLELGDSALYLCASSLYGTDNEQFFGPGTRLTVL.